The entry below describes one T cell receptor (beta chain). Its antigen is not known. This record belongs to a study of radiotherapy plus CTLA-4 blockade in lung cancer. Across the whole study: 15% to 20% of patients responded objectively, and 25% to 40% achieved disease control. Whole-study results and caveats: Blood saw expansion of tumor-derived TCR clones after radiotherapy plus ipilimumab. Interferon-beta, together with early blood T cell clone dynamics, reportedly best predicted response.

Sequenced by immunoSEQ multiplex PCR; TCRdb stores in-frame clones only, minus some. The table lists some 30,000 clones, over 70% of them singletons. The germline V gene encodes CDR1 SGHRS and CDR2 YFSETQ. There are 14 residues in the CDR3. Between the trimmed V and J ends, which lost 4 bases and 1 base, there was a span of 8 bases. In chemo-refractory metastatic non-small-cell lung cancer, patients got ipilimumab CTLA-4 blockade together with focal radiation. Sequencing was performed on peripheral blood, taken from a patient treated with radiotherapy plus ipilimumab. This chain uses TRBV5-1 with TRBJ2-2; maybe TRBD1 (5 bases). The TCR originated in a human donor with non-small cell lung cancer that progressed on radiotherapy plus ipilimumab. The CDR3 DNA reads TGCGCCAGCAGCCCAACAGGGAACACCGGGGAGCTGTTTTTT. Translating gives CASSPTGNTGELFF.